What follows are 10 T cell receptor beta chains derived from one specimen sequenced in a study of blood T cells in healthy people across ages. Through a sample-barcoded 5' primer and a J-beta primer mix, a second PCR was run for roughly 6 to 12 cycles. TCRdb reprocessed the 5' RACE reads via MiXCR and lists one record per CDR3 protein. This sample has roughly 800,000 distinct CDR3 sequences; 50% to 65% occur once, and the top ten carry approximately 40%. The material sequenced was blood. The receptors derive from an elderly man in good health.

Turning to this clonotype: A much larger clone lies one base from this, so it may be a read error. The chain combines TRBV29-1 with TRBJ2-7; the D gene is possibly TRBD2 (5 bases). Germline V gene sequence: CDR1 SQVTM, CDR2 ANQGSEA. V was trimmed by 4 bases and J by 7 bases, leaving 14 bases between them. The CDR3 spans 12 residues. CDR3 in amino acids: CSVGLVGVEQYF. The CDR3 nucleotides are TGCAGCGTTGGGCTAGTGGGAGTTGAGCAGTACTTC.

The chain is built from TRBV5-1 and TRBJ2-7; 14 nucleotides agree with TRBD2. V lost 4 bases to trimming and J lost 4 bases; unmatched junction nucleotides: 7. Germline lookup yields CDR1 SGHRS and CDR2 YFSETQ. This CDR3 spans 16 amino acids. The chain's CDR3 is CASSPGTSGGVYEQYF. CDR3 in DNA: TGCGCCAGCAGCCCGGGGACTAGCGGGGGAGTTTACGAGCAGTACTTC. Full variable domain (outside the CDR3, taken from reference TRBV5-1 and TRBJ2-7): KAGVTQTPRYLIKTRGQQVTLSCSPISGHRSVSWYQQTPGQGLQFLFEYFSETQRNKGNFPGRFSGRQFSNSRSEMNVSTLELGDSALYLCASSPGTSGGVYEQYFGPGTRLTVT.

The V gene is TRBV10-3, the J gene TRBJ2-6, with D maybe TRBD2 (5 bases). The V end lost 0 bases, the J end lost 0 bases, and 9 bases lay between the germline ends. The CDR3 runs to 17 residues. CDR1 is ENHRY, CDR2 SYGVKD, per germline. The CDR3 sequence is CAISESTGLSGANVLTF. CDR3 nucleotide sequence: TGTGCCATCAGTGAGTCGACCGGACTCTCTGGGGCCAACGTCCTGACTTTC.

This clonotype occurred a few times. The chain is built from TRBV28 and TRBJ2-3; TRBD1 is a possible D gene (7 bases). V lost 4 bases to trimming and J lost 14 bases, with 19 bases between them. This CDR3 spans 13 amino acids. CDR1 is MDHEN, CDR2 SYDVKM, per germline. The CDR3 coding sequence is TGTGCCAGCAGTTCCTCAGGGGGGAGATACGCGTATTTT. It is translated as CASSSSGGRYAYF.

This clonotype was detected ten times or more. The gene calls are TRBV28 and TRBJ2-7; 9 positions match TRBD1. From germline, CDR1 is MDHEN and CDR2 SYDVKM. The junction had 21 bases not matched to a gene; V was cut back by 6 bases and J by 0 bases. This CDR3 is built from 20 residues. CDR3 nucleotides: TGTGCCAGCAGCTCTCCCCCGGGACAGGGAACCGCTTTGAACTCCTACGAGCAGTACTTC. Translation gives CASSSPPGQGTALNSYEQYF.

The genes are TRBV6-5 and TRBJ2-7; D not resolved. Trimming removed 0 bases at V and 5 bases at J, with 11 bases between. The germline gives CDR1 MNHEY, CDR2 SVGAGI. The CDR3 consists of 14 residues. This CDR3 reads CASSYSPDVNEQYF. CDR3 DNA sequence: TGTGCCAGCAGTTACTCCCCGGACGTGAACGAGCAGTACTTC.

The chain uses TRBV6-5 and TRBJ2-3, with D possibly being TRBD2 (6 bases). Deletions cut 5 bases from V and 14 bases from J, with 20 bases between. The germline V gene encodes CDR1 MNHEY and CDR2 SVGAGI. The CDR3 has 13 amino acids. For the CDR3, the DNA is TGTGCCAGCAGTGGAGGGGCTGTCAGATACGCGTATTTT. This encodes CASSGGAVRYAYF.

The rearrangement links TRBV11-2 to TRBJ2-3; D not resolved. The germline CDR1 and CDR2 sequences are SGHAT and FQNNGV. The CDR3 is 15 amino acids. V was clipped by 1 base and J by 4 bases, with 12 bases between them. The CDR3 sequence is CASSLVRSLPDTQYF. CDR3 DNA sequence: TGTGCCAGCAGCTTAGTGCGCTCGCTCCCAGATACGCAGTATTTT.

J is TRBJ1-2 and V is TRBV12-3 or TRBV12-4; maybe TRBD1 (5 bases). Deletions cut 1 base from V and 7 bases from J, with 19 bases between. The CDR3 has 16 residues. The CDR3 DNA is TGTGCCAGCAGTTTAGGACGCAGGGCGGGTCTAGGTGGCTACACCTTC. As protein: CASSLGRRAGLGGYTF.

The sample holds a few counts of this clonotype. This chain links TRBV7-2 with TRBJ2-7; no definite D call. The germline CDR1 and CDR2 sequences are SGHTA and FQGNSA. The V and J ends lost 10 bases and 2 bases respectively, with 12 bases between them. This CDR3 has 12 residues. The CDR3 protein is CAIRRGPYEQYF. CDR3 DNA sequence: TGTGCCATCCGGCGCGGCCCCTACGAGCAGTACTTC.